The next 14 T cell receptor beta chains were all read from a single sample in a study of cytomegalovirus exposure and HLA in healthy donors. Researchers ran the PCR with 60 Vbeta and 13 Jbeta primers. Assay: immunoSEQ multiplex PCR; the TCRdb copy retains only in-frame clones and omits some. This sample carries over 150,000 clones, about 64% of them seen once, and the ten largest clones take roughly 1.4%. The sample consisted of PBMCs. The receptors were gathered from a man between 50 and 59 years old in good health and CMV-seronegative.

DNA of the CDR3: TGTGCCAGCAGTTTTCAGGGGGTTAGTGGGGCCAACGTCCTGACTTTC. Its protein product is CASSFQGVSGANVLTF. This chain joins TRBV27 and TRBJ2-6, with 7 positions matching TRBD1. Germline V gene sequence: CDR1 MNHEY, CDR2 SMNVEV (reference sequence). The V segment lost 3 bases and the J segment 3 bases; nucleotides outside the gene matches: 5. The CDR3 spans 16 residues.

The chain recombines TRBV10-3 with TRBJ1-2; no firm D call. The CDR3 is made up of 15 amino acids. Germline CDR1 ENHRY, CDR2 SYGVKD. Trimming pared 2 bases from V and 4 bases from J, leaving 14 bases between. In DNA form, the CDR3 reads TGTGCCATCAGTGAGGGGGAGGGAATCCCCTATGGCTACACCTTC. Residues: CAISEGEGIPYGYTF.

The chain is built from TRBV6-1 and TRBJ1-1; TRBD1 matches 7 bases. Germline V gives CDR1 MNHNS, CDR2 SASEGT. V lost 5 bases to trimming and J lost 8 bases; unmatched junction nucleotides: 11. This CDR3 is built from 14 residues. DNA for the CDR3: TGTGCCAGCAGTACCGGGACAGTTCGACGGGAAGCTTTCTTT. Amino acids: CASSTGTVRREAFF.

The count of this clone is one. The CDR3: CATTGDLRNTEAFF. DNA for the CDR3: TGTGCCACGACAGGGGATTTGAGGAACACTGAAGCTTTCTTT. V usage is TRBV28 and J usage is TRBJ1-1; 8 bases map to TRBD1. The V gene end was trimmed by 10 bases and the J gene end by 1 base; junction bases not matched to a gene: 8. In germline, CDR1 is MDHEN, CDR2 SYDVKM. This CDR3 is 14 amino acids long.

The rearrangement uses TRBV28 and TRBJ2-7; TRBD1 agrees at 10 bases. The germline CDR1 and CDR2 sequences are MDHEN and SYDVKM. The CDR3 extends over 16 amino acids. Trimming at V came to 6 bases and at J to 0 bases, leaving 8 bases not matched to a gene. The CDR3 here is CASRPPGTGASYEQYF. In nucleotides, the CDR3 is TGTGCCAGCAGGCCCCCCGGGACAGGGGCCTCCTACGAGCAGTACTTC.

The rearrangement uses TRBV5-4 and TRBJ1-2; a possible D gene is TRBD1 (5 bases). CDR3 length: 15 amino acids. V lost 0 bases to trimming and J lost 2 bases, with 11 bases between them. CDR1 is SGHNT and CDR2 is YYREEE in the germline V gene (reference sequence). The CDR3 sequence is CASSLGEGRNYGYTF. DNA for the CDR3: TGTGCCAGCAGCTTGGGGGAGGGGAGAAACTATGGCTACACCTTC.

V gene TRBV7-2 combines with J gene TRBJ1-1; no clear D gene. Germline V CDR1 and CDR2: SGHTA, FQGNSA. The CDR3 runs to 14 residues. V lost 0 bases and J lost 5, with 10 bases in between. CDR3 sequence: CASSLARLRTEAFF. CDR3 DNA: TGTGCCAGCAGCTTAGCGCGCCTACGGACTGAAGCTTTCTTT.

The chain has TRBV6-4 and TRBJ1-2; 9 nucleotides agree with TRBD1. There are 14 residues in the CDR3. Unmatched junction bases numbered 6, after V lost 4 bases and J lost 6 bases. Germline-derived CDR1 and CDR2 are MRHNA and SNTAGT. The CDR3 loop is CASSGTGGGDGYTF. CDR3 DNA: TGTGCCAGCAGTGGTACAGGGGGCGGAGATGGCTACACCTTC.

The chain combines TRBV7-9 with TRBJ2-7, with 11 bases matching TRBD1. The CDR3 length is 17 residues. The V gene end was trimmed by 0 bases and the J gene end by 0 bases; junction bases not matched to a gene: 4. The V gene's germline CDR1 is SEHNR and CDR2 FQNEAQ (reference sequence). The CDR3 bases are TGTGCCAGCAGCTTAGCAAGGACAGGGGGCAACTCCTACGAGCAGTACTTC. Translation gives CASSLARTGGNSYEQYF.

For the CDR3, the DNA is TGTGCCAGTAGTATACCCCGGGGAGAATCAGATACGCAGTATTTT. It specifies CASSIPRGESDTQYF. The rearrangement uses TRBV19 and TRBJ2-3, with D possibly being TRBD2 (5 bases). CDR1 and CDR2 from the germline V gene are LNHDA and SQIVND (reference sequence). There are 15 residues in the CDR3. The V and J ends lost 2 bases and 4 bases respectively, with 13 bases between them.

This clone appeared a few times. The chain recombines TRBV11-3 with TRBJ2-5; D remains unclear. CDR3 length: 14 amino acids. V was trimmed by 4 bases and J by 4 bases, leaving 13 bases between them. Germline V gene sequence: CDR1 SGHNT, CDR2 YENEEA. The CDR3 DNA sequence: TGTGCCAGCAGCTCCCATGGCAACATAGAGACCCAGTACTTC. It specifies CASSSHGNIETQYF.

The chain is built from TRBV2 and TRBJ1-3; 10 nucleotides align to TRBD1. Trimming cost V 6 bases and J 0 bases; bases outside gene matches: 11. Germline V gene sequence: CDR1 SNHLY, CDR2 FYNNEI. This CDR3 has 18 amino acids. The CDR3 DNA reads TGTGCCAGCAGCCTACCGAGGGACAGGGGCGGCTCTGGAAACACCATATATTTT. As protein: CASSLPRDRGGSGNTIYF.

This chain links TRBV14 with TRBJ1-1; the D gene is possibly TRBD1 (6 bases). Germline CDR1 reads SGHDN; CDR2 reads FVKESK. Trimming cost V 4 bases and J 3 bases, with 12 bases left between them. CDR3 length: 14 residues. CDR3 coding DNA: TGTGCCAGCAGCCTAGGCGGGGGCTACACTGAAGCTTTCTTT. As protein: CASSLGGGYTEAFF. The complete variable domain, with remaining parts taken from reference TRBV14 and TRBJ1-1, reads EAGVTQFPSHSVIEKGQTVTLRCDPISGHDNLYWYRRVMGKEIKFLLHFVKESKQDESGMPNNRFLAERTGGTYSTLKVQPAELEDSGVYFCASSLGGGYTEAFFGQGTRLTVV.

The chain recombines TRBV7-3 with TRBJ2-1; the match to TRBD1 covers 9 bases. Trimming took 2 bases from V and 8 from J; bases not matched to a gene: 10. This CDR3 spans 16 amino acids. CDR1 is SGHTA and CDR2 is FQGTGA in the germline V gene. The CDR3 DNA is TGTGCCAGCAGCTTATCCCCCGGGACAGGGATCGATGAGCAGTTCTTC. Translation: CASSLSPGTGIDEQFF.